This TCR beta chain was retrieved from a study of beta chain features in type 1 diabetes. Study context: Examination of sorted cells across all samples involved over 85,000,000 cells.

Trimming cost V 5 bases and J 13 bases, with 15 bases left between them. The germline gives CDR1 DFQATT, CDR2 SNEGSKA (reference sequence). This CDR3 is 11 amino acids long. Expressed TCRB transcripts were sequenced because the entire RNA isolate underwent reverse transcription. TCRdb's table, derived via immunoSEQ multiplex PCR, lists solely in-frame clones and lacks some. This table holds roughly 220,000 clones, approximately 16% found once. Over 95% purity was reached by all sorted populations. Findings of the study overall: In every one of the four CD4+ subsets, TCRB CDR3s were moderately but significantly shorter in Type 1 diabetes patients. More deletions and fewer insertions at VDJ junctions were seen in type 1 diabetes patients. PCR may have favored shorter templates equally in patients and controls.

As concerns this clone: Its antigen is undetermined.

This clonotype originated in a man aged 25-40 years with type 1 diabetes. The rearrangement joins TRBV20-1 to TRBJ2-1, with D possibly TRBD2 on 6 matching bases. The source material was naive CD4+ T cells from blood. The CDR3 nucleotides are TGCAGTGCTCCTAGCGCCTCGTCCCAGTTCTTC. It encodes CSAPSASSQFF.